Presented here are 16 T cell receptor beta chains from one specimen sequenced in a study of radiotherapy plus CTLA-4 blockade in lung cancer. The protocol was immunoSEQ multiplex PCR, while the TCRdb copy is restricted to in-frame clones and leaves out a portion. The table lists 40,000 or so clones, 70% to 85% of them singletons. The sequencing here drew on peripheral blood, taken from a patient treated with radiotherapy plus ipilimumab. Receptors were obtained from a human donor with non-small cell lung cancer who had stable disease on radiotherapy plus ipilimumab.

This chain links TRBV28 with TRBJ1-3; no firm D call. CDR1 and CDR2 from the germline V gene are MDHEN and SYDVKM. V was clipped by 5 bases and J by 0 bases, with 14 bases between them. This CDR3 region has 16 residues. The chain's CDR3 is CASSTPGRNSGNTIYF. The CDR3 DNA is TGTGCCAGCAGTACGCCCGGTCGGAACTCTGGAAACACCATATATTTT.

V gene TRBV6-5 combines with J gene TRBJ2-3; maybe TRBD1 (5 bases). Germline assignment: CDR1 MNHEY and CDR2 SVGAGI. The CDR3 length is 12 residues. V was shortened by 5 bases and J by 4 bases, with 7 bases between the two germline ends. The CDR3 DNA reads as TGTGCCAGCAGTGTGGGGCCAGATACGCAGTATTTT. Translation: CASSVGPDTQYF.

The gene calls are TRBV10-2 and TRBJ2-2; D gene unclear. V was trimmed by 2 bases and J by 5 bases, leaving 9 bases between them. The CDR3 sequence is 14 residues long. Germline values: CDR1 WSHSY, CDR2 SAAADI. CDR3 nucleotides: TGCGCCAGCAGTGAGGGTGAGAGGACCGGGGAGCTGTTTTTT. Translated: CASSEGERTGELFF.

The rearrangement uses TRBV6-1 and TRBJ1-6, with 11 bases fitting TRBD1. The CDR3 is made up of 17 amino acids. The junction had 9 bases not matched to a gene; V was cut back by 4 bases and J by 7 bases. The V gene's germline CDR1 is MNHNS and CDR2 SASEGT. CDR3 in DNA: TGTGCCAGCAGTGTCGGACAGGGGGCACACCAAAATTCACCCCTCCACTTT. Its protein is CASSVGQGAHQNSPLHF.

The CDR3: CASSRDTSTNEKLFF. In DNA, the CDR3 is TGTGCCAGCAGTCGGGACACTTCAACTAATGAAAAACTGTTTTTT. V gene TRBV7-7 combines with J gene TRBJ1-4; possible D gene TRBD1, 6 bases. The CDR3 is 15 amino acids. V gave up 6 bases and J gave up 0 bases, with 11 bases separating them. Per the germline V gene, CDR1 is SSHAT and CDR2 is FNYEAQ (reference sequence).

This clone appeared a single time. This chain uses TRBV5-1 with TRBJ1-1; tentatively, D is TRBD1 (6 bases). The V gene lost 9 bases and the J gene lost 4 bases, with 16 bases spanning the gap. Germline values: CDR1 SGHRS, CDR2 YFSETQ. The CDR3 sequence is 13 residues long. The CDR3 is CAKLAGVLTEAFF. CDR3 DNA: TGCGCCAAGCTTGCAGGGGTGCTCACTGAAGCTTTCTTT.

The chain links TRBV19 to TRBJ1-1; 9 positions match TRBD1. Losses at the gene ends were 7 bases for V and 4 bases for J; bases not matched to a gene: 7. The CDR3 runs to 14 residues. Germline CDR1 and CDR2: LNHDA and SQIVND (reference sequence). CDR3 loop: CASTRDRVFTEAFF. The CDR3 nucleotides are TGTGCCAGTACCCGGGACAGGGTCTTCACTGAAGCTTTCTTT.

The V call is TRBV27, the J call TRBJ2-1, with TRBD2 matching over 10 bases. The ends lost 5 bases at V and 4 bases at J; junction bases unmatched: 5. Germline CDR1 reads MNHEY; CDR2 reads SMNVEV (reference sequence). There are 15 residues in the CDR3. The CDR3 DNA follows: TGTGCCAGCAGTACCCGTAGCGGGGGGTACAATGAGCAGTTCTTC. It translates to CASSTRSGGYNEQFF.

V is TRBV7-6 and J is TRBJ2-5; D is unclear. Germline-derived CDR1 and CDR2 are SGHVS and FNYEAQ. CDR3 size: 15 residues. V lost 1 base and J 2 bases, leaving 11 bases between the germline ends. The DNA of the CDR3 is TGTGCCAGCAGCTTAGGAGGATGGAGACAAGAGACCCAGTACTTC. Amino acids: CASSLGGWRQETQYF.

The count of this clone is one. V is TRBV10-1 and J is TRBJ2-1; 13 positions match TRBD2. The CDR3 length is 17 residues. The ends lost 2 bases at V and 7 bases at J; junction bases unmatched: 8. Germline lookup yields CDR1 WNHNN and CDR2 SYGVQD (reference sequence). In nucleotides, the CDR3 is TGCGCCAGCAGTGAGCAGGGGACTAGCGGGGCTGGGAATGAGCAGTTCTTC. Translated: CASSEQGTSGAGNEQFF.

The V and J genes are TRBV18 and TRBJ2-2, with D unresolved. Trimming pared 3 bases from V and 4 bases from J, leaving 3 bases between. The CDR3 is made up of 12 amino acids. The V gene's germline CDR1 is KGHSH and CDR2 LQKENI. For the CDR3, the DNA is TGTGCCAGCTCACCGGTCACCGGGGAGCTGTTTTTT. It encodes CASSPVTGELFF.

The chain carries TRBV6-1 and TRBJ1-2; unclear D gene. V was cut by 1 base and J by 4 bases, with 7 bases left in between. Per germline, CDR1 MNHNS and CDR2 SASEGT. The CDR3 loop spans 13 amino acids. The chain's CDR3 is CASSEGSFYGYTF. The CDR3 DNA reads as TGTGCCAGCAGTGAAGGGTCGTTCTATGGCTACACCTTC.

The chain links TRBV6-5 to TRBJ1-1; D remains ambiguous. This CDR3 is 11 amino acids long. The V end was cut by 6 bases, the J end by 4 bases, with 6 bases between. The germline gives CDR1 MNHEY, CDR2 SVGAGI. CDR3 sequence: CASSRATEAFF. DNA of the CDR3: TGTGCCAGCAGCCGGGCCACTGAAGCTTTCTTT.

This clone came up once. CDR3 coding DNA: TGTGCCAGCAGTTCCCCGGGTGGAAACTATGGCTACACCTTC. Translation: CASSSPGGNYGYTF. The chain is built from TRBV6-5 and TRBJ1-2; D call uncertain. V lost 4 bases to trimming and J lost 2 bases, with 11 bases between them. In germline, CDR1 is MNHEY, CDR2 SVGAGI. The CDR3 consists of 14 residues.

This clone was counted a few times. Here the CDR3 DNA reads TGTGCCAGCAGCTTCGGGAACACTGAAGCTTTCTTT. Its protein product is CASSFGNTEAFF. The chain carries TRBV7-9 and TRBJ1-1; D is unclear. Per germline, CDR1 SEHNR and CDR2 FQNEAQ (reference sequence). This CDR3 contains 12 residues. With 3 bases removed from V and 1 base from J, the gap between germline ends came to 3 bases.

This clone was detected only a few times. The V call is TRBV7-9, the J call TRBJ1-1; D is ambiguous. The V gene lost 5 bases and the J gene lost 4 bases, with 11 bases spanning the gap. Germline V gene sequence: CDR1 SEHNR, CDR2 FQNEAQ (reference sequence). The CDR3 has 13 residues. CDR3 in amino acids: CASSPSRGTEAFF. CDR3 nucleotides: TGTGCCAGCAGCCCGAGCCGGGGCACTGAAGCTTTCTTT.